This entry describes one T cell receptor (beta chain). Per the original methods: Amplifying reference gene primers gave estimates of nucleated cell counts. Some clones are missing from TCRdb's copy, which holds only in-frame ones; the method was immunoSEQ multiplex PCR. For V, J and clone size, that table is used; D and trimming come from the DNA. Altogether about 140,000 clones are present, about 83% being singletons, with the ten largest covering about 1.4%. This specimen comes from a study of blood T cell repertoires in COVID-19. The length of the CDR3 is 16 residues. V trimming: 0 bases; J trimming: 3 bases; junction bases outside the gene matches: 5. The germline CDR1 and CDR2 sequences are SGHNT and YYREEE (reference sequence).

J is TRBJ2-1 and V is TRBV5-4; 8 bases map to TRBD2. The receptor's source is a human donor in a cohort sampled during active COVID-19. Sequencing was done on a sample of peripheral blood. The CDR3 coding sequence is TGTGCCAGCAGCTTGGCGGGCAGCGGGAGCTACAATGAGCAGTTCTTC. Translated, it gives CASSLAGSGSYNEQFF.